A single sample gave rise to the 31 T cell receptor beta chains below, sequenced in a study of cytomegalovirus exposure and HLA in healthy donors. Both 60 Vbeta primers and 13 Jbeta primers went into the PCR. Repertoires were generated with immunoSEQ multiplex PCR, while TCRdb's copy carries only in-frame clones and drops some. The sample gives 150,000 to 200,000 clones, roughly 87% of which show up once; over 4% is in the top ten. Sequencing input: PBMCs. The source of these receptors is a man aged 45-60 years in good health and CMV-seropositive.

This clone was detected a few times. The chain joins TRBV7-2 to TRBJ2-2; no reliable D call. The germline gives CDR1 SGHTA, CDR2 FQGNSA. Deletions cut 2 bases from V and 1 base from J, with 5 bases between. The CDR3 covers 14 residues. In nucleotides, the CDR3 is TGTGCCAGCAGCTTACGACAGAACACCGGGGAGCTGTTTTTT. This sequence encodes CASSLRQNTGELFF.

J is TRBJ1-1 and V is TRBV5-1; D gene ambiguous. Germline V CDR1 and CDR2: SGHRS, YFSETQ. CDR3 length: 14 amino acids. V lost 3 bases, J lost 4 bases, and 13 bases lay in between. CDR3 DNA sequence: TGCGCCAGCAGCTCAGACGGGGTGGGCACTGAAGCTTTCTTT. Protein product: CASSSDGVGTEAFF.

The chain links TRBV6-5 to TRBJ2-2; 8 nucleotides align to TRBD2. V shed 6 bases, J shed 1 base, and the junction held 1 base outside the gene matches. This CDR3 is 14 amino acids long. Germline values: CDR1 MNHEY, CDR2 SVGAGI. CDR3 amino acids: CASRAGGNTGELFF. The CDR3 DNA is TGTGCCAGCAGGGCGGGAGGGAACACCGGGGAGCTGTTTTTT.

The gene calls are TRBV5-6 and TRBJ2-7; D may be TRBD2 (5 bases). V dropped 3 bases and J dropped 0 bases, with 13 bases sitting between them. Germline V gene data show CDR1 as SGHDT and CDR2 as YYEEEE. The CDR3 runs to 15 residues. In nucleotides, the CDR3 is TGTGCCAGCAGCTCACCTAGCTCGGGCTCCTACGAGCAGTACTTC. This sequence encodes CASSSPSSGSYEQYF.

This clone turned up a few times. J is TRBJ1-2 and V is TRBV21-1. TRBV21-1 is flagged as a pseudogene. CDR3 size: 17 residues. CDR3 bases: TGTGCCAGCAGCAAATTAACGGGGGATGGAGCTAACTATGGCTACACCTTC. It is translated as CASSKLTGDGANYGYTF.

This chain uses TRBV5-1 with TRBJ1-6; 7 bases align to TRBD1. Losses at the gene ends were 5 bases for V and 9 bases for J; bases not matched to a gene: 11. Germline V gene lookup returns CDR1 SGHRS and CDR2 YFSETQ. This CDR3 has 15 residues. CDR3 residues: CASRSRDSGSSPLHF. The DNA of the CDR3 is TGCGCCAGCAGATCCCGGGACAGTGGTAGTTCACCCCTCCACTTT.

The rearrangement uses TRBV15 and TRBJ2-7, with D hard to call. In germline, CDR1 is LNHNV, CDR2 YYDKDF (reference sequence). Trimming stripped 0 bases from V and 4 bases from J, with 7 bases between. The length of the CDR3 is 13 residues. The CDR3 protein is CATSRDLPYEQYF. The CDR3 DNA follows: TGTGCCACCAGCAGAGACCTTCCTTACGAGCAGTACTTC.

The chain recombines TRBV6-5 with TRBJ2-3; 7 nucleotides match TRBD2. Trimming took 3 bases from V and 5 from J; bases not matched to a gene: 11. This CDR3 has 16 amino acids. CDR1 and CDR2 from the germline V gene are MNHEY and SVGAGI. The CDR3 spells CASSYLGLGHRDTQYF. In DNA form, the CDR3 reads TGTGCCAGCAGTTATCTTGGACTAGGACACAGAGATACGCAGTATTTT.

The DNA for the CDR3 is TGTGCCTGGAGTGCCCTAGCGGGATCAACAGATACGCAGTATTTT. This translates into CAWSALAGSTDTQYF. The chain carries TRBV30 and TRBJ2-3; TRBD2 agrees at 9 bases. V dropped 1 base and J dropped 3; count of bases not matched to a gene: 5. The germline V gene encodes CDR1 GTSNPN and CDR2 SVGIG (reference sequence). The CDR3 is made up of 15 amino acids.

The chain combines TRBV9 with TRBJ1-1; 11 nucleotides align to TRBD1. V dropped 0 bases and J dropped 7; count of bases not matched to a gene: 5. Germline loops: CDR1 SGDLS, CDR2 YYNGEE. The CDR3 runs to 15 residues. DNA of the CDR3: TGTGCCAGCAGCGTAGCCGGACAGGGGGCTGTTGAAGCTTTCTTT. It is translated as CASSVAGQGAVEAFF.

J is TRBJ2-1 and V is TRBV5-1, with 7 bases fitting TRBD2. The CDR3 contains 17 residues. Germline CDR1 reads SGHRS; CDR2 reads YFSETQ. J was trimmed by 1 base and V by 4 bases; bases with no gene match: 11. The CDR3 spells CASSPGAGAGSYNEQFF. In nucleotides, the CDR3 is TGCGCCAGCAGCCCGGGCGCGGGAGCGGGGTCCTACAATGAGCAGTTCTTC.

The V call is TRBV6-5, the J call TRBJ1-1; 7 bases are a match to TRBD1. The CDR3 loop spans 14 amino acids. The V gene end was trimmed by 2 bases and the J gene end by 11 bases; junction bases not matched to a gene: 11. Per the germline V gene, CDR1 is MNHEY and CDR2 is SVGAGI. CDR3 in DNA: TGTGCCAGCAGTTACCGGGAGGGGGCTAGGGGTGCTTTCTTT. Its protein product is CASSYREGARGAFF.

To note about this clone: The germline gene is not matched at one end of the junction; a read error may be the cause. The chain couples TRBV28 to TRBJ2-3; 7 bases align to TRBD2. Germline loops: CDR1 MDHEN, CDR2 SYDVKM. The CDR3 is 13 amino acids. CDR3 region: CASTLTTSTIEDF. The CDR3 bases are TGTGCCAGCACCCTAACGACTAGCACAATAGAGGATTTT.

The chain carries TRBV19 and TRBJ1-5; 11 bases fit TRBD1. V trimming: 10 bases; J trimming: 4 bases; junction bases outside the gene matches: 12. This CDR3 is built from 16 residues. Germline CDR1 reads LNHDA; CDR2 reads SQIVND (reference sequence). CDR3 residues: CATAGGQGVLNQPQHF. Here the CDR3 DNA reads TGTGCCACCGCGGGGGGACAGGGGGTCCTGAATCAGCCCCAGCATTTT.

The chain links TRBV28 to TRBJ2-7, with 14 bases matching TRBD2. V gave up 6 bases and J gave up 4 bases; unmatched junction bases: 5. This CDR3 spans 15 amino acids. Germline values: CDR1 MDHEN, CDR2 SYDVKM. The CDR3 DNA sequence: TGTGCCAGCAGCGCGACTAGCGGGAGGGGGTACGAGCAGTACTTC. Amino acids: CASSATSGRGYEQYF. Full variable domain (rest looked up from reference TRBV28 and TRBJ2-7): DVKVTQSSRYLVKRTGEKVFLECVQDMDHENMFWYRQDPGLGLRLIYFSYDVKMKEKGDIPEGYSVSREKKERFSLILESASTNQTSMYLCASSATSGRGYEQYFGPGTRLTVT.

The CDR3 nucleotides are TGTGCCAGCAGCCGCGCGTGGAGCTCCTACGAGCAGTACTTC. It translates to CASSRAWSSYEQYF. The genes are TRBV6-5 and TRBJ2-7; D call uncertain. The V end was cut by 6 bases, the J end by 0 bases, with 12 bases between. Germline V gene data show CDR1 as MNHEY and CDR2 as SVGAGI. The CDR3 is 14 residues long.

The chain has TRBV27 and TRBJ1-1; 8 nucleotides agree with TRBD1. The CDR3 extends over 13 amino acids. V dropped 5 bases and J dropped 6; count of bases not matched to a gene: 5. CDR1 is MNHEY, CDR2 SMNVEV, per germline (reference sequence). The CDR3 spells CASSTQTGAEAFF. DNA of the CDR3: TGTGCCAGCAGTACTCAGACAGGGGCTGAAGCTTTCTTT.

The chain employs TRBV6-5 and TRBJ1-3, with D possibly matching TRBD1 (5 bases). Per germline, CDR1 MNHEY and CDR2 SVGAGI. The CDR3 contains 16 residues. The V and J ends lost 2 bases and 2 bases respectively, with 13 bases between them. CDR3 sequence (DNA): TGTGCCAGCAGTTACGCTTTCGGGGGGGCTGGAAACACCATATATTTT. Translating it yields CASSYAFGGAGNTIYF.

This rearrangement joins TRBV19 to TRBJ1-6, with D possibly being TRBD1 (5 bases). The V end was cut by 7 bases, the J end by 5 bases, with 15 bases between. The germline V gene has CDR1 LNHDA and CDR2 SQIVND (reference sequence). CDR3 length: 15 residues. CDR3: CASTGRTLNNSPLHF. The DNA for the CDR3 is TGTGCCAGTACCGGGAGGACACTAAATAATTCACCCCTCCACTTT.

The table lists this clone with a few counts. CDR3 nucleotide sequence: TGTGCCAGCAGCTTAGCATCTAGCGGAACAGATACGCAGTATTTT. Encoded protein: CASSLASSGTDTQYF. The chain recombines TRBV7-8 with TRBJ2-3; 7 bases are shared with TRBD2. CDR3 size: 15 residues. CDR1 and CDR2 from the germline V gene are SGHVS and FQNEAQ. The trim removed 0 bases at V and 3 bases at J, leaving 3 bases unmatched.

The V call is TRBV6-1, the J call TRBJ1-3; D not resolved. CDR3 size: 14 residues. Trimming removed 3 bases at V and 0 bases at J, with 6 bases between. The germline gives CDR1 MNHNS, CDR2 SASEGT. CDR3 region: CASSDVYSGNTIYF. The CDR3 DNA follows: TGTGCCAGCAGTGACGTCTACTCTGGAAACACCATATATTTT.

The chain combines TRBV6-1 with TRBJ2-2; TRBD1 aligns across 9 bases. Germline V lookup: CDR1 MNHNS, CDR2 SASEGT. The J segment lost 5 bases and the V segment lost 6 bases, leaving 4 bases of the junction unmatched. The CDR3 runs to 14 residues. The CDR3 protein is CASRRTGATGELFF. In DNA form, the CDR3 reads TGTGCCAGCAGACGGACAGGGGCTACCGGGGAGCTGTTTTTT.

This clone was seen only a few times. V is TRBV5-4 and J is TRBJ2-7; 10 positions match TRBD2. The CDR3 is 17 amino acids. V trimming: 3 bases; J trimming: 5 bases; junction bases outside the gene matches: 14. Germline lookup yields CDR1 SGHNT and CDR2 YYREEE (reference sequence). CDR3 bases: TGTGCCAGCAGCTCCCCCCCCAGAGCGGGAGGGCCCCACGAGCAGTACTTC. Encoded protein: CASSSPPRAGGPHEQYF.

With regard to this clone: Additional DNA sequences in this sample encode the identical CDR3. The V gene is TRBV29-1, the J gene TRBJ2-1; no clear D gene. CDR1 and CDR2 (germline): SQVTM, ANQGSEA. V was pared by 3 bases and J by 3 bases, with 6 bases between. The CDR3 consists of 12 residues. The CDR3 DNA reads TGCAGCGTTGACTCCAGCTACAATGAGCAGTTCTTC. It yields the protein CSVDSSYNEQFF.

This clone was seen a handful of times. The rearrangement joins TRBV5-1 to TRBJ1-1; 7 nucleotides match TRBD1. The CDR3 is 15 amino acids. Germline CDR1 and CDR2: SGHRS and YFSETQ. Losses at the gene ends were 4 bases for V and 7 bases for J; bases not matched to a gene: 13. CDR3 nucleotides: TGCGCCAGCAGCCCCCCGTTGGAGGGGGCTATTGAAGCTTTCTTT. It translates to CASSPPLEGAIEAFF.

The gene calls are TRBV7-3 and TRBJ1-6; possible D gene TRBD1, 6 bases. Germline CDR1 and CDR2: SGHTA and FQGTGA. V shed 5 bases and J shed 3 bases, with 11 bases lying between them. The CDR3 is 15 amino acids. Here the CDR3 DNA reads TGTGCCAGCAGCCCCCAGGGACACTATAATTCACCCCTCCACTTT. Its translation is CASSPQGHYNSPLHF.

The rearrangement joins TRBV18 to TRBJ2-5; D unclear. The J call could be wrong; TRBJ2-7 is a better fit for the DNA end. There are 14 residues in the CDR3. The germline V gene encodes CDR1 KGHSH and CDR2 LQKENI. The CDR3 DNA is TGTGCCAGCTCACCAGAGATGGGCAGCTACGAGCAGTACTTC. It specifies CASSPEMGSYEQYF.

This clone was counted a single time. The chain recombines TRBV6-5 with TRBJ1-1, with 7 bases matching TRBD1. V was pared by 5 bases and J by 5 bases, with 8 bases of the junction left unmatched. Germline V lookup: CDR1 MNHEY, CDR2 SVGAGI. CDR3 size: 14 residues. The CDR3 coding sequence is TGTGCCAGCAGTCGACAGGGAAGAACGACTGAAGCTTTCTTT. Protein: CASSRQGRTTEAFF.

The rearrangement links TRBV13 to TRBJ1-1, with D possibly being TRBD1 (6 bases). The CDR3 totals 14 residues. CDR1 is PRHDT and CDR2 is FYEKMQ in the germline V gene (reference sequence). V was clipped by 1 base and J by 5 bases, with 11 bases between them. The CDR3 reads CASSLEQGGTEAFF. The CDR3 nucleotides read TGTGCCAGCAGCTTAGAACAGGGAGGGACTGAAGCTTTCTTT.

The chain combines TRBV6-5 with TRBJ2-3, with 9 bases matching TRBD2. This CDR3 is built from 14 residues. J gave up 5 bases and V 5 bases, and 5 bases lay outside the gene matches. CDR1 and CDR2 from the germline V gene are MNHEY and SVGAGI. The CDR3 bases are TGTGCCAGCAGTAGCGGGGGGATAGGAGATACGCAGTATTTT. It is translated as CASSSGGIGDTQYF.

This rearrangement joins TRBV27 to TRBJ1-5; no clear D gene. Germline V CDR1 and CDR2: MNHEY, SMNVEV (reference sequence). The CDR3 is 13 residues long. V was trimmed by 4 bases and J by 1 base, leaving 5 bases between them. The DNA of the CDR3 is TGTGCCAGCAGTTCGGGAAGCAATCAGCCCCAGCATTTT. Its protein product is CASSSGSNQPQHF.